Presented here are 18 T cell receptor beta chains from one specimen sequenced in a study of T cell repertoires in cytomegalovirus infection. TCRdb fed the reads into MiXCR, producing one record per CDR3 protein. The table includes 110,000 to 150,000 distinct CDR3 sequences, 5.5% to 7% detected once. Sequences were obtained from PBMCs. These receptor sequences come from a human donor in good health (CMV status not recorded). Some clones in this sample may be carry-over from other donors' samples.

This clonotype showed up many times. The chain joins TRBV11-2 to TRBJ1-1; TRBD1 agrees at 10 bases. Per the germline V gene, CDR1 is SGHAT and CDR2 is FQNNGV. V trimming: 3 bases; J trimming: 3 bases; junction bases outside the gene matches: 4. This CDR3 has 15 residues. CDR3 in DNA: TGTGCCAGCAGCTTTACCGGGACAGGGGACACTGAAGCTTTCTTT. Translated, it gives CASSFTGTGDTEAFF.

This clonotype was recorded a few times. This chain joins TRBV12-3 or TRBV12-4 and TRBJ1-1; no clear D gene. With 3 bases removed from V and 1 base from J, the gap between germline ends came to 12 bases. This CDR3 is 15 amino acids long. The CDR3 sequence: CASSFGGGGNTEAFF. DNA of the CDR3: TGTGCCAGCAGTTTTGGCGGCGGAGGGAACACTGAAGCTTTCTTT.

This clonotype was seen at least ten times. The J gene is TRBJ1-1, the V gene TRBV20-1; tentatively, D is TRBD1 (5 bases). V was trimmed by 0 bases and J by 3 bases, leaving 11 bases between them. This CDR3 region has 14 residues. Germline CDR1 reads DFQATT; CDR2 reads SNEGSKA (reference sequence). The CDR3 here is CSARDGGADTEAFF. CDR3 DNA sequence: TGCAGTGCTAGAGATGGAGGGGCCGACACTGAAGCTTTCTTT.

V is TRBV2 and J is TRBJ1-1, with 7 bases identical to TRBD1. Germline V lookup: CDR1 SNHLY, CDR2 FYNNEI. With 6 bases clipped from V and 6 bases from J, the junction kept 13 bases outside the gene matches. The CDR3 has 15 amino acids. Written as DNA, the CDR3 is TGTGCCAGCAGCGGACAGGTGGGGTGGGTGGCTGAAGCTTTCTTT. This codes for CASSGQVGWVAEAFF.

This clonotype appeared a few times. The chain recombines TRBV5-6 with TRBJ1-5; D ambiguous. The V end lost 0 bases, the J end lost 2 bases, and 6 bases lay between the germline ends. Germline loops: CDR1 SGHDT, CDR2 YYEEEE. This CDR3 has 14 amino acids. The CDR3 reads CASSLATGNQPQHF. DNA of the CDR3: TGTGCCAGCAGCTTGGCCACCGGCAATCAGCCCCAGCATTTT.

This clonotype was detected many times. The chain combines TRBV6-2 or TRBV6-3 with TRBJ2-3; no definite D call. This CDR3 spans 11 amino acids. V was clipped by 7 bases and J by 6 bases, with 8 bases between them. Germline assignment: CDR1 MNHEY and CDR2 SVGEGT. The CDR3 region is CASNKPDTQYF. DNA of the CDR3: TGTGCCAGCAATAAACCGGATACGCAGTATTTT.

This clonotype was seen repeatedly, ten times or more. The rearrangement uses TRBV14 and TRBJ1-2, with 9 bases that match TRBD1. The germline V gene encodes CDR1 SGHDN and CDR2 FVKESK. This CDR3 is 13 amino acids long. V trimming: 1 base; J trimming: 12 bases; junction bases outside the gene matches: 6. CDR3 amino acids: CASSQVDRGVNTF. In nucleotides, the CDR3 is TGTGCCAGCAGCCAAGTGGACAGGGGTGTAAACACCTTC.

This clonotype was counted many times. V usage is TRBV7-9 and J usage is TRBJ2-1; possible D gene TRBD1, 6 bases. Germline CDR1 SEHNR, CDR2 FQNEAQ (reference sequence). The ends were cut back, 5 bases at V and 6 bases at J, with 23 bases in the middle. The CDR3 length is 17 residues. The chain's CDR3 is CASSPTAGSRGGNEQFF. The CDR3 coding sequence is TGTGCCAGCAGCCCCACCGCAGGGTCCCGAGGGGGCAATGAGCAGTTCTTC.

V usage is TRBV20-1 and J usage is TRBJ1-1, with D maybe TRBD1 (5 bases). The CDR3 loop spans 15 amino acids. The V end was cut by 5 bases, the J end by 5 bases, with 21 bases between. Per the germline V gene, CDR1 is DFQATT and CDR2 is SNEGSKA (reference sequence). In nucleotides, the CDR3 is TGCAGTGCTCCTCAGGGACCCCGAGGCTTTACTGAAGCTTTCTTT. It translates to CSAPQGPRGFTEAFF.

This clonotype was seen ten or more times. This rearrangement joins TRBV24-1 to TRBJ1-5; TRBD1 is a possible D gene (6 bases). Between the trimmed V and J ends, which lost 9 bases and 7 bases, there was a span of 15 bases. Looked up from germline, CDR1 is KGHDR and CDR2 is SFDVKD. The CDR3 runs to 13 residues. The CDR3 DNA reads TGTGCCACCTCGAAGAGGGGGGACCAGCCCCAGCATTTT. It is translated as CATSKRGDQPQHF.

In its sample, this clonotype was seen many times. The chain employs TRBV28 and TRBJ2-7, with 9 bases fitting TRBD1. Per germline, CDR1 MDHEN and CDR2 SYDVKM. The V gene end was trimmed by 6 bases and the J gene end by 3 bases; junction bases not matched to a gene: 12. The CDR3 spans 16 residues. CDR3: CASRSTGTGFIYEQYF. DNA of the CDR3: TGTGCCAGCAGATCAACCGGGACAGGGTTTATCTACGAGCAGTACTTC.

This clonotype was counted at least ten times. The V gene is TRBV7-8, the J gene TRBJ2-1; 8 bases are a match to TRBD2. The junction had 8 bases not matched to a gene; V was cut back by 5 bases and J by 2 bases. From germline, CDR1 is SGHVS and CDR2 FQNEAQ. CDR3 length: 16 residues. The CDR3 protein is CASSETGGDAYNEQFF. In nucleotides, the CDR3 is TGTGCCAGCAGCGAGACGGGGGGGGACGCCTACAATGAGCAGTTCTTC.

Concerning this clonotype itself: A read error may explain this, as a much larger clone is one base away. The chain recombines TRBV4-3 with TRBJ2-3; tentatively, D is TRBD2 (5 bases). Trimming took off 4 bases at V and 2 bases at J, with 13 bases between the two ends. The CDR3 length is 15 residues. The germline V gene encodes CDR1 LGHNA and CDR2 YSLEER. CDR3 protein: CASSPNARDTDTQYF. CDR3 DNA sequence: TGCGCCAGCAGCCCTAACGCACGGGACACAGATACGCAGTATTTT.

This clonotype was observed many times. This chain joins TRBV7-2 and TRBJ2-5; D is undetermined. CDR3 length: 14 residues. Trimming stripped 5 bases from V and 3 bases from J, with 13 bases between. Germline V lookup: CDR1 SGHTA, CDR2 FQGNSA. CDR3 in DNA: TGTGCCAGCAGCCCTCCCCCGGCAGAAGAGACCCAGTACTTC. The encoded protein is CASSPPPAEETQYF.

This clonotype was recorded many times. For the CDR3, the DNA is TGTGCCAGCAGCCGGGTCGACAGGGGGAATGAGCAGTTCTTC. It yields the protein CASSRVDRGNEQFF. The chain is built from TRBV7-2 and TRBJ2-1, with 9 bases lining up with TRBD1. Germline V gene data show CDR1 as SGHTA and CDR2 as FQGNSA. This CDR3 region has 14 residues. Trimming removed 5 bases from V and 7 bases from J; junction bases left unmatched: 6.

The chain recombines TRBV5-4 with TRBJ2-7, with 7 nucleotides matching TRBD2. Trimming removed 5 bases from V and 6 bases from J; junction bases left unmatched: 8. The germline CDR1 and CDR2 sequences are SGHNT and YYREEE (reference sequence). This CDR3 comprises 13 residues. CDR3 DNA sequence: TGTGCCAGCAGTTCCGGGGGGAGGAGCGAGCAGTACTTC. This gives the protein CASSSGGRSEQYF.

This clonotype was counted many times. The gene calls are TRBV27 and TRBJ2-1, with D possibly being TRBD1 (6 bases). Trimming cost V 5 bases and J 4 bases, with 12 bases left between them. Germline values: CDR1 MNHEY, CDR2 SMNVEV (reference sequence). The CDR3 runs to 14 residues. CDR3 sequence: CASSPTDSYNEQFF. In DNA, the CDR3 is TGTGCCAGCAGTCCAACGGACAGTTACAATGAGCAGTTCTTC.

This clonotype was counted ten times or more. The genes are TRBV7-4 and TRBJ1-2, with 7 bases lining up with TRBD1. This CDR3 spans 20 amino acids. With V trimmed by 1 base and J by 5 bases, 22 bases remained unmatched. Germline V CDR1 and CDR2: SGHVT, SQSDAQ. CDR3 nucleotide sequence: TGTGCCAGCAGCTTAGAGCAGGATGGAGGGACAGCTCGCGATGATTATGGCTACACCTTC. This sequence encodes CASSLEQDGGTARDDYGYTF.